This section outlines one TCR beta chain sequence together with its context. Its antigen is unidentified. Clones were read by immunoSEQ multiplex PCR, and TCRdb kept only the in-frame ones, dropping some. The sample lists about 380,000 clones, around four fifths seen once, with around 7.4% in the top ten. The data belong to a study of Ad26.COV2.S vaccination and SARS-CoV-2 variants. Study-level background: Participants got Ad26.COV2.S intramuscularly, once or twice 56 days apart.

The study, taken as a whole, reports: People who got the vaccine or the placebo had similar non-spike TCR breadth. There was a possibility that the TCR breadth and depth analyses underestimated total T cell responses.

Treatment in this sample: around 19 received Ad26.COV2.S at low or high dose, single or two shots; several received placebo; per-sample allocation not given. Day 63 following the first vaccine or placebo injection was when the samples were taken. The source material was peripheral blood, sampled in a trial of Ad26.COV2.S vaccine versus placebo. This sequence originates from a person aged 18 to 65 who received the Ad26.COV2.S COVID-19 vaccine or a placebo.

The CDR3 loop reads CATSRDEAGYEQYF. The CDR3 DNA is TGTGCCACCAGCAGAGATGAGGCGGGGTACGAGCAGTACTTC. V is TRBV15 and J is TRBJ2-7, with D possibly being TRBD2 (6 bases). V lost 0 bases, J lost 4 bases, and 10 bases lay in between. Per germline, CDR1 LNHNV and CDR2 YYDKDF (reference sequence). The CDR3 extends over 14 amino acids.